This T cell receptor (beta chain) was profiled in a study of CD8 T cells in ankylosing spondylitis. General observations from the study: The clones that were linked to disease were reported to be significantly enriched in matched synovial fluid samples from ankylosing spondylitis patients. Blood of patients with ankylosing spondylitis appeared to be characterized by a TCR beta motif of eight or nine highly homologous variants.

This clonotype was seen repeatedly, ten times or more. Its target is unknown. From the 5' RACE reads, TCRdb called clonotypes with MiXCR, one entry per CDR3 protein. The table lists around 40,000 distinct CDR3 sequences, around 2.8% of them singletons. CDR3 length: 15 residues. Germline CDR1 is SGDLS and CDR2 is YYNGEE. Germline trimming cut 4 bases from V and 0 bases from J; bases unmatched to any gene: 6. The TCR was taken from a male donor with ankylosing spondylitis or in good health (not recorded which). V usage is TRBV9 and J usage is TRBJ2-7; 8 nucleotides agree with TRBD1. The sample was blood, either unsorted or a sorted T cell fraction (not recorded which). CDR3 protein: CASSPWTGSSYEQYF. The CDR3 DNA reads TGTGCCAGCAGCCCGTGGACAGGGAGCTCCTACGAGCAGTACTTC.